This note documents a single T cell receptor (beta chain) sequence. The data stem from a study of blood T cell repertoires in COVID-19. Profiled with immunoSEQ multiplex PCR; TCRdb holds only in-frame clones, not every one. The sample has fewer than 250,000 clones, about 90% seen once. Germline CDR1 is LNHDA and CDR2 is SQIVND (reference sequence). CDR3 length: 15 amino acids. V shed 3 bases, J shed 3 bases, and the junction held 4 bases outside the gene matches. This receptor was identified in a woman in her 70s with acute or convalescent COVID-19. The genes are TRBV19 and TRBJ2-7, with TRBD2 identical over 11 bases. Sequencing input: peripheral blood. CDR3 loop: CASSMGLAEFYEQYF. The CDR3 region has the DNA TGTGCCAGTAGTATGGGACTAGCGGAATTCTACGAGCAGTACTTC.